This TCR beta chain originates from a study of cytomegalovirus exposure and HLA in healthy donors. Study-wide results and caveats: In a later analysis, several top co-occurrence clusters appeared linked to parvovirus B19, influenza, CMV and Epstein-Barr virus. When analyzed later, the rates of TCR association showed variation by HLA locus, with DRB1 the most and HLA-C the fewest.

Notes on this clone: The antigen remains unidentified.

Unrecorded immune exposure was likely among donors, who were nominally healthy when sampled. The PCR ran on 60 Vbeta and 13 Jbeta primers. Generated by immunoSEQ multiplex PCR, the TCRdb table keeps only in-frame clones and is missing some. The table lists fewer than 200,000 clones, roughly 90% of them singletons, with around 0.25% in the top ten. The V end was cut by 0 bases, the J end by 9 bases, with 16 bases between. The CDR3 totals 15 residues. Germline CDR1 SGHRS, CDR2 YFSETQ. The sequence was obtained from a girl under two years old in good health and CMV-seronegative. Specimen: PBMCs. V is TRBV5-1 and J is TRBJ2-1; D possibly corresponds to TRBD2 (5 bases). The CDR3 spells CASSLGPRSGGEQFF. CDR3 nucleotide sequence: TGCGCCAGCAGCTTGGGCCCAAGGAGCGGTGGTGAGCAGTTCTTC.